A single sample gave rise to the 26 T cell receptor beta chains below, sequenced in a study of T cell responses to AZD1222 COVID-19 vaccine (dated by TCRdb to the early 2020s). The library was obtained by the immunoSEQ multiplex PCR assay. Not all clones reach the TCRdb copy of this immuneACCESS table, which keeps in-frame sequences only. Checked studies attribute under half of the gap to unresolved V genes and leave the rest unexplained. The sample has around 94,000 clones on record, approximately 91% of them singletons. The ten most abundant clones make up 3.5% to 4.5% of the sample. The time point label on this specimen signifies: baseline before first vaccination. Sequenced material: peripheral blood, taken on day 0 of AZD1222 vaccination. The receptors were sampled from an adult in good health.

The genes are TRBV4-2 and TRBJ2-7; tentatively, D is TRBD2 (5 bases). The CDR3 totals 14 residues. Trimming stripped 0 bases from V and 1 base from J, with 7 bases between. The germline gives CDR1 LGHNA, CDR2 YNFKEQ. The CDR3 nucleotides are TGTGCCAGCAGCCAAGAACGGGGATCCTACGAGCAGTACTTC. Encoded protein: CASSQERGSYEQYF.

The J gene is TRBJ1-5, the V gene TRBV7-6; D is uncertain. The CDR3 is 12 residues long. Germline CDR1 is SGHVS and CDR2 is FNYEAQ. Trimming stripped 9 bases from V and 7 bases from J, with 13 bases between. The CDR3 DNA is TGTGCCAGGTGGTGTTCTATCCAGCCCCAGCATTTT. As protein: CARWCSIQPQHF. The whole variable domain, filled in from reference TRBV7-6 and TRBJ1-5, reads GAGVSQSPRYKVTKRGQDVALRCDPISGHVSLYWYRQALGQGPEFLTYFNYEAQQDKSGLPNDRFSAERPEGSISTLTIQRTEQRDSAMYRCARWCSIQPQHFGDGTRLSIL.

The V call is TRBV4-3, the J call TRBJ2-1; D not resolved. Trimming took 1 base from V and 4 from J, leaving 14 bases between them. The CDR3 length is 16 residues. CDR1 is LGHNA, CDR2 YSLEER, per germline. CDR3: CASSQGKGLVYNEQFF. CDR3 in DNA: TGCGCCAGCAGCCAAGGGAAGGGTTTGGTGTACAATGAGCAGTTCTTC.

This clone was recorded once. The V call is TRBV9, the J call TRBJ2-1, with D perhaps TRBD1 (6 bases). CDR3 length: 18 amino acids. V shed 1 base and J shed 7 bases, with 24 bases lying between them. Germline V gives CDR1 SGDLS, CDR2 YYNGEE. As DNA, the CDR3 is TGTGCCAGCAGCGTATTTCCACGGGCAGGGGTGGTAGTAAATGAGCAGTTCTTC. This sequence encodes CASSVFPRAGVVVNEQFF.

The chain has TRBV20-1 and TRBJ2-7; a possible D gene is TRBD2 (6 bases). In germline, CDR1 is DFQATT, CDR2 SNEGSKA (reference sequence). The CDR3 contains 11 residues. Trimming removed 2 bases at V and 6 bases at J, with 8 bases between. CDR3 coding DNA: TGCAGTGCTAGACGGGGGTCCGAGCAGTACTTC. Translated, it gives CSARRGSEQYF.

The V gene is TRBV3-1 (or the pseudogene TRBV3-2), the J gene TRBJ1-4; unclear D gene. The CDR3 is 14 residues long. Trimming removed 7 bases at V and 8 bases at J, with 17 bases between. Germline lookup yields CDR1 LGHDT and CDR2 YNNKEL (reference sequence). The chain's CDR3 is CASTTTGEQEKLFF. The CDR3 DNA is TGTGCCAGCACCACGACTGGGGAACAGGAAAAACTGTTTTTT.

The CDR3 sequence is CSVVLGLAAQETQYF. The CDR3 DNA reads TGCAGCGTTGTCTTGGGACTAGCGGCTCAAGAGACCCAGTACTTC. The chain carries TRBV29-1 and TRBJ2-5; 11 bases align to TRBD2. The J segment lost 2 bases and the V segment lost 4 bases, leaving 6 bases of the junction unmatched. CDR1 and CDR2 (germline): SQVTM, ANQGSEA. This CDR3 has 15 amino acids.

The sample holds a few counts of this clone. The chain uses TRBV6-1 and TRBJ1-1; D is unresolved. Germline V CDR1 and CDR2: MNHNS, SASEGT. The CDR3 length is 13 residues. Between the trimmed V and J ends, which lost 0 bases and 2 bases, there was a span of 4 bases. CDR3 nucleotides: TGTGCCAGCAGTGAAGCGGACAACACTGAAGCTTTCTTT. Protein: CASSEADNTEAFF.

CDR3 DNA: TGTGCCAGCAGTTTACAGGGCGCGGGGGGGGACAATGAGCAGTTCTTC. Translation gives CASSLQGAGGDNEQFF. The chain carries TRBV28 and TRBJ2-1; the match to TRBD2 covers 9 bases. This CDR3 comprises 16 residues. J gave up 5 bases and V 2 bases, and 7 bases lay outside the gene matches. Germline V gene data show CDR1 as MDHEN and CDR2 as SYDVKM. The whole variable domain, filled in from reference TRBV28 and TRBJ2-1, reads DVKVTQSSRYLVKRTGEKVFLECVQDMDHENMFWYRQDPGLGLRLIYFSYDVKMKEKGDIPEGYSVSREKKERFSLILESASTNQTSMYLCASSLQGAGGDNEQFFGPGTRLTVL.

V and J are TRBV11-2 and TRBJ2-5, with TRBD1 as a possible D gene (5 bases). The CDR3 has 15 residues. The V gene lost 3 bases and the J gene lost 2 bases, with 13 bases spanning the gap. Per the germline V gene, CDR1 is SGHAT and CDR2 is FQNNGV. CDR3 amino acids: CASSFVVAGQETQYF. In DNA, the CDR3 is TGTGCCAGCAGCTTTGTGGTGGCAGGGCAAGAGACCCAGTACTTC.

The CDR3 protein is CASSLRDRVIGSPLHF. As DNA, the CDR3 is TGTGCCAGCAGCCTACGGGACAGGGTGATAGGGTCACCCCTCCACTTT. The chain carries TRBV3-1 (or the pseudogene TRBV3-2) and TRBJ1-6, with TRBD1 matching 9 bases. This CDR3 is 16 amino acids long. Germline V lookup: CDR1 LGHDT, CDR2 YNNKEL (reference sequence). V gave up 4 bases and J gave up 10 bases; unmatched junction bases: 11.

This chain uses TRBV3-1 (or the pseudogene TRBV3-2) with TRBJ2-3; D tentatively fits TRBD1 or TRBD2 (5 bases each). Germline CDR1 is LGHDT and CDR2 is YNNKEL (reference sequence). Trimming stripped 3 bases from V and 0 bases from J, with 16 bases between. CDR3 length: 17 amino acids. The CDR3 DNA follows: TGTGCCAGCAGCCACAGCTCTCTGAGGGGCAGCACAGATACGCAGTATTTT. Protein product: CASSHSSLRGSTDTQYF.

The CDR3 is CASSSSRGYGLMDTEAFF. The CDR3 DNA reads TGTGCCAGCAGCTCGAGCAGGGGGTATGGTCTCATGGACACTGAAGCTTTCTTT. The chain couples TRBV5-6 to TRBJ1-1, with TRBD1 matching over 7 bases. Germline V gene sequence: CDR1 SGHDT, CDR2 YYEEEE. The CDR3 length is 18 residues. V was clipped by 3 bases and J by 3 bases; unmatched bases: 17.

J is TRBJ1-1 and V is TRBV3-1 (or the pseudogene TRBV3-2); D remains ambiguous. Germline-derived CDR1 and CDR2 are LGHDT and YNNKEL (reference sequence). This CDR3 region has 12 residues. Trimming pared 5 bases from V and 3 bases from J, leaving 7 bases between. DNA of the CDR3: TGTGCCAGCAGCGACTTCGACACTGAAGCTTTCTTT. Its translation: CASSDFDTEAFF.

This sequence joins TRBV28 and TRBJ2-1; D is perhaps TRBD1 or TRBD2 (5 bases each). V was clipped by 11 bases and J by 0 bases, with 20 bases between them. The CDR3 is made up of 16 amino acids. Germline CDR1 reads MDHEN; CDR2 reads SYDVKM. CDR3 in DNA: TGTGCCGCCCATCCTTCTCGGGGCGGCTCCTACAATGAGCAGTTCTTC. It translates to CAAHPSRGGSYNEQFF.

A remark on this clone: One end of the junction is discordant with germline, which a read error may explain. The rearrangement links TRBV5-1 to TRBJ1-2; TRBD1 aligns across 9 bases. The CDR3 is 16 amino acids. CDR1 is SGHRS, CDR2 YFSETQ, per germline. The CDR3 protein is CASSLGDRGSNYGYTF. CDR3 DNA: TGCGCCAGCAGCTTGGGTGACAGGGGGTCTAATTATGGCTACACCTTC.

This sequence joins TRBV30 and TRBJ1-1, with D possibly TRBD1 on 5 matching bases. The CDR3 has 15 residues. The V gene lost 1 base and the J gene lost 0 bases, with 12 bases spanning the gap. Germline CDR1 reads GTSNPN; CDR2 reads SVGIG (reference sequence). The CDR3 DNA sequence: TGTGCCTGGAGTGGCCTGGACATGATGAACACTGAAGCTTTCTTT. It codes for CAWSGLDMMNTEAFF. Full variable domain (missing parts from reference TRBV30 and TRBJ1-1): SQTIHQWPATLVQPVGSPLSLECTVEGTSNPNLYWYRQAAGRGLQLLFYSVGIGQISSEVPQNLSASRPQDRQFILSSKKLLLSDSGFYLCAWSGLDMMNTEAFFGQGTRLTVV.

This chain connects TRBV4-1 to TRBJ1-2, with D uncertain. The germline V gene encodes CDR1 MGHRA and CDR2 YSYEKL. V was trimmed by 4 bases and J by 6 bases, leaving 15 bases between them. This CDR3 is 14 amino acids long. The CDR3 DNA sequence: TGCGCCAGCAGCCCCCCAGGTCTCGTCGATGGCTACACCTTC. This sequence encodes CASSPPGLVDGYTF.

The J gene is TRBJ1-1, the V gene TRBV7-2; a weak D match, TRBD1 (6 bases). The CDR3 extends over 13 amino acids. V lost 5 bases and J 4 bases, leaving 11 bases between the germline ends. Germline V CDR1 and CDR2: SGHTA, FQGNSA. The CDR3 is CASSSPRGTEAFF. CDR3 DNA: TGTGCCAGCAGCAGCCCCAGGGGCACTGAAGCTTTCTTT. Drawing the rest from reference TRBV7-2 and TRBJ1-1, the complete variable domain is GAGVSQSPSNKVTEKGKDVELRCDPISGHTALYWYRQSLGQGLEFLIYFQGNSAPDKSGLPSDRFSAERTGGSVSTLTIQRTQQEDSAVYLCASSSPRGTEAFFGQGTRLTVV.

V usage is TRBV5-1 and J usage is TRBJ2-2; maybe TRBD2 (6 bases). Between the trimmed V and J ends, which lost 4 bases and 1 base, there was a span of 8 bases. Germline V lookup: CDR1 SGHRS, CDR2 YFSETQ. This CDR3 region has 14 residues. CDR3 in amino acids: CASSRDWNTGELFF. The CDR3 DNA reads TGCGCCAGCAGCCGGGACTGGAACACCGGGGAGCTGTTTTTT.

This clone occurred once. This sequence joins TRBV19 and TRBJ1-5, with TRBD1 as a possible D gene (5 bases). Germline V gene lookup returns CDR1 LNHDA and CDR2 SQIVND (reference sequence). CDR3 length equals 14 residues. The V end lost 5 bases, the J end lost 7 bases, and 15 bases lay between the germline ends. CDR3 bases: TGTGCCAGTAGTGTCCGGGACTGGGACCAGCCCCAGCATTTT. This sequence encodes CASSVRDWDQPQHF.

This clone was observed once. This same CDR3 is encoded by further DNA sequences in the sample. V usage is TRBV27 and J usage is TRBJ2-7; no clear D. V was clipped by 5 bases and J by 0 bases, with 5 bases between them. Germline loops: CDR1 MNHEY, CDR2 SMNVEV (reference sequence). CDR3 length equals 12 residues. The CDR3 reads CASSPSSYEQYF. CDR3 nucleotide sequence: TGTGCCAGCAGTCCCAGCTCCTACGAGCAGTACTTC.

This sequence joins TRBV6-5 and TRBJ2-2, with D hard to call. The CDR3 has 12 amino acids. Germline V gene sequence: CDR1 MNHEY, CDR2 SVGAGI. V lost 8 bases, J lost 15 bases, and 19 bases lay in between. The CDR3 sequence is CASAEAPLSMFF. CDR3 in DNA: TGTGCCAGCGCCGAAGCCCCTTTGAGCATGTTTTTT.

The rearrangement links TRBV19 to TRBJ1-2, with TRBD1 identical over 8 bases. V lost 5 bases, J lost 0 bases, and 5 bases stayed unmatched. The CDR3 totals 15 residues. Germline V gene data show CDR1 as LNHDA and CDR2 as SQIVND (reference sequence). CDR3 region: CASSPQGAANYGYTF. The CDR3 DNA reads as TGTGCCAGTAGTCCCCAGGGGGCGGCTAACTATGGCTACACCTTC.

Only one count was recorded for this clone. V usage is TRBV14 and J usage is TRBJ1-2, with 8 bases identical to TRBD1. V lost 0 bases, J lost 1 base, and 7 bases stayed unmatched. The CDR3 consists of 17 residues. CDR1 and CDR2 from the germline V gene are SGHDN and FVKESK. The DNA for the CDR3 is TGTGCCAGCAGCCAAGATTGGACAGGGACCCTTAACTATGGCTACACCTTC. Its translation is CASSQDWTGTLNYGYTF.

The chain is built from TRBV5-1 and TRBJ1-6, with a possible D match to TRBD1 (6 bases). CDR1 is SGHRS and CDR2 is YFSETQ in the germline V gene. The CDR3 is made up of 14 amino acids. Between the trimmed V and J ends, which lost 7 bases and 10 bases, there was a span of 18 bases. The CDR3, as DNA: TGCGCCAGCTCGATAGGACAGAGACAATCACCCCTCCACTTT. This encodes CASSIGQRQSPLHF. Full variable domain (missing parts from reference TRBV5-1 and TRBJ1-6): KAGVTQTPRYLIKTRGQQVTLSCSPISGHRSVSWYQQTPGQGLQFLFEYFSETQRNKGNFPGRFSGRQFSNSRSEMNVSTLELGDSALYLCASSIGQRQSPLHFGNGTRLTVT.